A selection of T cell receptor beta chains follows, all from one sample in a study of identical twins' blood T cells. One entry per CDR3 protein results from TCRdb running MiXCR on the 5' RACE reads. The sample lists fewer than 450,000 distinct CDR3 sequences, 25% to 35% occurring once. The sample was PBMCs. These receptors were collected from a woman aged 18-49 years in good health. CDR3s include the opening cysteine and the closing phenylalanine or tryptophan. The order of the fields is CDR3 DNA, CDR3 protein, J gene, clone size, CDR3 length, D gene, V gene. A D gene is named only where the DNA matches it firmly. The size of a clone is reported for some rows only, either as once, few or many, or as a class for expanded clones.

TGTGCCAGCTCACCGCGGCTGAACACTGAAGCTTTCTTT | CASSPRLNTEAFF | TRBJ1-1 | few | 13 | NA | TRBV18
TGTGCCAGCAGTCGCGGACAGCCGGGAAGCGAGCAGTACTTC | CASSRGQPGSEQYF | TRBJ2-7 | few | 14 | NA | TRBV27
TGTGCCAGCATAGACGAGGCAACTTATAATTCACCCCTCCACTTT | CASIDEATYNSPLHF | TRBJ1-6 | many | 15 | NA | TRBV28
TGTGCCAGCAGCCCAAAAAAGGGTATGGGAAACACCATATATTTT | CASSPKKGMGNTIYF | TRBJ1-3 | NA | 15 | NA | TRBV5-6
TGTGCCAGCCGGACCAAATATGGCTACACCTTC | CASRTKYGYTF | TRBJ1-2 | NA | 11 | NA | TRBV6-5
TGCAGTGCCAAACAGGGCTATGGCTACACCTTC | CSAKQGYGYTF | TRBJ1-2 | NA | 11 | NA | TRBV20-1
TGCAGTGCTTTTTTCTCGGGGAGGAGCTATGGCTACACCTTC | CSAFFSGRSYGYTF | TRBJ1-2 | few | 14 | NA | TRBV20-1
TGTGCCAGCAGCGAGACAGAAGTTAATGAAAAACTGTTTTTT | CASSETEVNEKLFF | TRBJ1-4 | few | 14 | NA | TRBV11-1
TGCGCCAGCATCCCACCAGAAGGAAGGGCGGGCGGCTACACCTTC | CASIPPEGRAGGYTF | TRBJ1-2 | NA | 15 | NA | TRBV10-2
TGTGCCAGCAGCCCCGGGACAGCGTTAGAGACCCAGTACTTC | CASSPGTALETQYF | TRBJ2-5 | NA | 14 | TRBD1 | TRBV7-9
TGTGCCAGCAGCCTCCGGGACAGGGTCGCCGGGGAGCTGTTTTTT | CASSLRDRVAGELFF | TRBJ2-2 | few | 15 | TRBD1 | TRBV11-2
TGTGCCAGCAGGGCACAGGGCCCCCATGGCTACACCTTC | CASRAQGPHGYTF | TRBJ1-2 | NA | 13 | NA | TRBV27
TGTGCCAGCAGCCAAGATCGTACGGAGCAGTACTTC | CASSQDRTEQYF | TRBJ2-7 | many | 12 | NA | TRBV3-1
TGCAGCGCACCTGCTCCGGGAAGGGAAGCTTTCTTT | CSAPAPGREAFF | TRBJ1-1 | NA | 12 | NA | TRBV29-1
TGTGCCAGCAGCTTAACGGCCCCGGCCCCAACTAATGAAAAACTGTTTTTT | CASSLTAPAPTNEKLFF | TRBJ1-4 | once | 17 | NA | TRBV7-9
TGTGCCAGCAGCGCACGGGAGTCGGCAGATACGCAGTATTTT | CASSARESADTQYF | TRBJ2-3 | NA | 14 | NA | TRBV27
TGTGCCAGCAGCTCTAGTTTAGCCAAAAACATTCAGTACTTC | CASSSSLAKNIQYF | TRBJ2-4 | few | 14 | NA | TRBV12-3/TRBV12-4
TGCAGCCCCGCGGTGATGAGGGTCGGGGGAGCTTTCTTT | CSPAVMRVGGAFF | TRBJ1-1 | NA | 13 | NA | TRBV29-1
TGCGCCAGCAGGAAGCAGGGCGGGAGTCAGAATGAGCAGTTCTTC | CASRKQGGSQNEQFF | TRBJ2-1 | few | 15 | TRBD2 | TRBV5-1
TGCAGTGCTAATAGGCAGCGAAACACTGAAGCTTTCTTT | CSANRQRNTEAFF | TRBJ1-1 | many | 13 | NA | TRBV20-1
TGTGCCAGCAGCCCCCGGGAACTAGCCAAAAACATTCAGTACTTC | CASSPRELAKNIQYF | TRBJ2-4 | few | 15 | NA | TRBV7-9
TGTGCCAGCAGGTTACCTGAAGAATACAATGAGCAGTTCTTC | CASRLPEEYNEQFF | TRBJ2-1 | many | 14 | NA | TRBV11-3
TGTGCCCGCAGCTTCGGGGCGGTTAATTCACCCCTCCACTTT | CARSFGAVNSPLHF | TRBJ1-6 | NA | 14 | NA | TRBV11-3
TGTGCCAGCAGTTACCCTCGGACAGGGAAGACTGAAGCTTTCTTT | CASSYPRTGKTEAFF | TRBJ1-1 | few | 15 | TRBD1 | TRBV6-2/TRBV6-3
TGTGCCAGCTCACCACCGTTTGGAGGTGGGCCCCAGCATTTT | CASSPPFGGGPQHF | TRBJ1-5 | NA | 14 | NA | TRBV18
TGTGCCAGCAGCTTACTCTCCCTACGACGCAAGGGATCGGCTTTCTTT | CASSLLSLRRKGSAFF | TRBJ1-1 | few | 16 | NA | TRBV11-2
TGTGCCAGCTCACCACAGTTTGACACTGAAGCTTTCTTT | CASSPQFDTEAFF | TRBJ1-1 | many | 13 | NA | TRBV18
TGTGCCAGCACCGCTTTATGGCATGAAAAACTGTTTTTT | CASTALWHEKLFF | TRBJ1-4 | NA | 13 | NA | TRBV2
TGCAGTGCTAGACAGGGACCACAGAATCAGCCCCAGCATTTT | CSARQGPQNQPQHF | TRBJ1-5 | NA | 14 | NA | TRBV20-1